The next 5 T cell receptor beta chains were all read from a single sample in a study of vaccination and CD4 T cells after COVID-19. No antigens are known for them. Treatment meaning: roughly nine-day PBMC culture with coronavirus spike peptide pools or control peptides (ViraFEST assay). An Oncomine TCR Beta short-read assay was used to sequence the DNA from cultured CD4+ T cells. TCRdb itself ran the PCR reads through MiXCR, one entry per CDR3 protein. The sample yields about 11,000 distinct CDR3 sequences, about 40% seen once. Sequencing was carried out using CD4+ T cells from blood, cultured in vitro. The receptor set was obtained from a human donor who had recovered from COVID-19.

This rearrangement joins TRBV10-1 to TRBJ2-3, with 8 bases fitting TRBD2. Germline CDR1 reads WNHNN; CDR2 reads SYGVQD (reference sequence). J lost 3 bases, V lost 0 bases, and 11 bases had no gene match. The CDR3 is 18 amino acids. The CDR3 sequence is CASSESKLRGGGTDTQYF. The DNA of the CDR3 is TGCGCCAGCAGTGAGTCGAAGTTAAGAGGCGGGGGGACAGATACGCAGTATTTT.

This chain connects TRBV20-1 to TRBJ1-2; no firm D call. Germline assignment: CDR1 DFQATT and CDR2 SNEGSKA (reference sequence). Trimming took off 7 bases at V and 2 bases at J, with 17 bases between the two ends. There are 14 residues in the CDR3. Here the CDR3 DNA reads TGCAGTGTTCCAGGACGGTCCTACAACTATGGCTACACCTTC. Translated: CSVPGRSYNYGYTF.

Only a few counts were recorded for this clonotype. J is TRBJ1-1 and V is TRBV25-1; TRBD1 aligns across 7 bases. Germline V gives CDR1 MGHDK, CDR2 SYGVNS. This CDR3 region has 14 residues. V lost 2 bases to trimming and J lost 6 bases; unmatched junction nucleotides: 6. The CDR3 DNA sequence: TGTGCCAGCAGTGAACCAGGGGGTGTCGCTGAAGCTTTCTTT. This codes for CASSEPGGVAEAFF.

The chain uses TRBV3-1 and TRBJ1-2, with D maybe TRBD1 (6 bases). Germline CDR1 and CDR2: LGHDT and YNNKEL (reference sequence). Trimming stripped 1 base from V and 9 bases from J, with 15 bases between. This CDR3 has 14 residues. The CDR3 sequence: CASSQATGWGSYTF. The CDR3 DNA is TGTGCCAGCAGCCAAGCCACAGGGTGGGGTAGCTACACCTTC.

The gene calls are TRBV6-2 or TRBV6-3 and TRBJ1-1; D is possibly TRBD1 (6 bases). The germline gives CDR1 MNHEY, CDR2 SVGEGT. V lost 11 bases and J 1 base, leaving 26 bases between the germline ends. This CDR3 region has 17 residues. The CDR3 loop reads CAASTINRDPENTEAFF. DNA for the CDR3: TGTGCCGCAAGCACGATTAACAGGGATCCCGAGAACACTGAAGCTTTCTTT.